The rows below give T cell receptor beta chains drawn from one sample of a study of T cells in Graves' hyperthyroidism and ophthalmopathy. Each CDR3 protein gets one entry after TCRdb re-called the multiplex PCR reads with MiXCR. The sample holds about 500,000 distinct CDR3 sequences; 17% are singletons and the top ten take approximately 18%. The sample taken for sequencing was blood. The receptors come from a young woman with Graves' ophthalmopathy. CDR3s include the opening cysteine and the closing phenylalanine or tryptophan. Each record gives: CDR3 protein, CDR3 DNA, V gene, J gene, clone size, D gene. The D gene is left open where the match is weak. Clone size appears in some rows only: once, few, many, or a class for an expanded clone.

CSARDGAGPTEAFF,TGCAGTGCTAGAGATGGGGCCGGGCCCACTGAAGCTTTCTTT,TRBV20-1,TRBJ1-1,many,NA
CAWSARRREVTGGYTF,TGTGCCTGGAGCGCCCGCCGGAGGGAGGTGACGGGTGGCTACACCTTC,TRBV30,TRBJ1-2,many,NA
CATYGRTGSVGNPAQYF,TGTGCCACCTACGGTAGGACAGGGTCTGTCGGCAATCCGGCCCAGTACTTC,TRBV6-1,TRBJ2-5,few,TRBD1
CSVARGQETQYF,TGCAGCGTTGCCAGGGGACAAGAGACCCAGTACTTC,TRBV29-1,TRBJ2-5,many,NA
CSPNPGQEDTEAFF,TGCAGTCCGAACCCGGGACAGGAGGACACTGAAGCTTTCTTT,TRBV20-1,TRBJ1-1,many,TRBD1
CASSSGTLPYEQYF,TGTGCCAGCAGCTCAGGGACACTTCCCTACGAGCAGTACTTC,TRBV12-3/TRBV12-4,TRBJ2-7,many,NA
CASSHGQGATEAFF,TGTGCCAGCAGCCACGGACAGGGGGCCACTGAAGCTTTCTTT,TRBV11-2,TRBJ1-1,many,TRBD1
CASSLAGINTGELFF,TGTGCTAGCAGCTTAGCAGGGATTAACACCGGGGAGCTGTTTTTT,TRBV7-7,TRBJ2-2,NA,NA
CASSPLVGGSTYLREQYF,TGTGCCAGCTCACCGTTAGTGGGGGGATCAACTTATTTACGGGAGCAGTACTTC,TRBV18,TRBJ2-7,few,NA
CASSQELAGAEQFF,TGTGCCAGCAGCCAAGAGCTAGCGGGGGCTGAGCAGTTCTTC,TRBV4-2,TRBJ2-1,NA,TRBD2
CASSTRGHYGYTF,TGTGCCAGCAGTACACGGGGACACTACGGCTACACCTTC,TRBV6-1,TRBJ1-2,NA,NA
CSVEPQGNTEAFF,TGCAGCGTTGAACCACAGGGGAACACTGAAGCTTTCTTT,TRBV29-1,TRBJ1-1,many,NA
CASSQEDSSGANVLTF,TGTGCCAGCAGCCAAGAGGACAGCTCTGGGGCCAACGTCCTGACTTTC,TRBV4-2,TRBJ2-6,NA,NA
CSASLGTSGSTYNEQFF,TGCAGTGCTAGTCTCGGGACTAGCGGGAGTACCTACAATGAGCAGTTCTTC,TRBV20-1,TRBJ2-1,NA,TRBD2
CSVLAGDVYNEQFF,TGCAGCGTCCTAGCGGGGGATGTCTACAATGAGCAGTTCTTC,TRBV29-1,TRBJ2-1,few,TRBD2
CASSLERQGWNKNIQYF,TGTGCCAGCAGCTTGGAACGACAGGGTTGGAACAAAAACATTCAGTACTTC,TRBV5-5,TRBJ2-4,NA,TRBD1
CASSRPFGLKNTGELFF,TGTGCCAGCAGCCGACCTTTCGGCTTAAAGAACACCGGGGAGCTGTTTTTT,TRBV3-1,TRBJ2-2,NA,NA
CASSRSSGRPSTDTQYF,TGTGCCAGCAGCCGCTCTAGCGGGAGGCCGAGCACAGATACGCAGTATTTT,TRBV6-2/TRBV6-3,TRBJ2-3,few,TRBD2
CSAIRLAAWEQYF,TGCAGTGCTATACGGCTAGCGGCGTGGGAGCAGTACTTC,TRBV20-1,TRBJ2-7,NA,TRBD2
CASSLAARDSYNEQFF,TGCGCCAGCAGCTTGGCCGCCAGGGACTCCTACAATGAGCAGTTCTTC,TRBV5-1,TRBJ2-1,many,NA
CASSQEEGPGYTF,TGTGCCAGCAGCCAAGAGGAGGGGCCTGGCTACACCTTC,TRBV11-2,TRBJ1-2,NA,NA
CASSLTAIIYEQYF,TGTGCCAGCAGTCTAACAGCCATTATCTACGAGCAGTACTTC,TRBV27,TRBJ2-7,many,NA
CASSFGLAGVGDTQYF,TGTGCCAGCAGTTTTGGCCTAGCGGGAGTGGGAGATACGCAGTATTTT,TRBV6-2/TRBV6-3,TRBJ2-3,many,TRBD2
CASSPQGFHEQFF,TGTGCCAGCAGCCCCCAAGGGTTCCATGAGCAGTTCTTC,TRBV3-1,TRBJ2-1,NA,NA
CASSYERPGPNLANYGYTF,TGTGCCAGCAGTTACGAGAGACCGGGACCGAATCTTGCTAACTATGGCTACACCTTC,TRBV6-1,TRBJ1-2,few,NA
CASSLGGGNGYTF,TGTGCCAGCAGTTTGGGCGGAGGAAATGGCTACACCTTC,TRBV28,TRBJ1-2,NA,NA
CASSESNEELKVEAFF,TGTGCCAGCAGTGAATCTAATGAAGAATTAAAGGTTGAAGCTTTCTTT,TRBV25-1,TRBJ1-1,few,NA
CAWSVDSGSYEQYF,TGTGCCTGGAGTGTAGACAGCGGCTCCTACGAGCAGTACTTC,TRBV30,TRBJ2-7,NA,NA
CSAGERGTDTQYF,TGCAGTGCTGGAGAGCGGGGAACAGATACGCAGTATTTT,TRBV20-1,TRBJ2-3,many,TRBD2
CASPGIAGPPRRTDTQYF,TGTGCCAGTCCTGGGATAGCGGGGCCCCCCCGGCGCACAGATACGCAGTATTTT,TRBV6-1,TRBJ2-3,few,TRBD2
CSARDSGTGNQPQHF,TGCAGTGCTAGAGACAGCGGGACCGGCAATCAGCCCCAGCATTTT,TRBV20-1,TRBJ1-5,many,NA
CASSVTGGSSYEQYF,TGTGCCAGCAGTGTCACAGGGGGTAGCTCCTACGAGCAGTACTTC,TRBV27,TRBJ2-7,many,TRBD1
CASRQGADTQYF,TGTGCCAGCAGGCAAGGCGCAGATACGCAGTATTTT,TRBV11-2,TRBJ2-3,NA,NA
CATTIPNSPLHF,TGTGCCACCACGATCCCTAATTCACCCCTCCACTTT,TRBV5-4,TRBJ1-6,few,NA
CASSPQQGGEKLFF,TGTGCCAGCTCCCCTCAACAGGGAGGTGAAAAACTGTTTTTT,TRBV18,TRBJ1-4,many,NA
CASSQLAGTRSYEQYF,TGTGCCAGCAGCCAACTGGCCGGGACTAGAAGCTACGAGCAGTACTTC,TRBV11-1,TRBJ2-7,many,TRBD2
CASSFVWGNEQFF,TGTGCCAGCAGCTTTGTCTGGGGCAATGAGCAGTTCTTC,TRBV5-8,TRBJ2-1,NA,NA
CASSRGVDGYTF,TGTGCCAGCAGTAGGGGGGTGGATGGCTACACCTTC,TRBV12-3/TRBV12-4,TRBJ1-2,many,NA
CAWDNNNEQFF,TGTGCCTGGGACAATAACAATGAGCAGTTCTTC,TRBV30,TRBJ2-1,few,NA
CASSLEWQGYNEQFF,TGTGCCAGCAGCTTAGAATGGCAGGGTTACAATGAGCAGTTCTTC,TRBV11-2,TRBJ2-1,few,NA
CASSLYAGAEAKYNEQFF,TGTGCCAGCAGCTTATACGCGGGAGCCGAGGCTAAATACAATGAGCAGTTCTTC,TRBV7-6,TRBJ2-1,few,TRBD2
CASSTSGTYEQYF,TGCGCCAGCAGTACTAGCGGTACCTACGAGCAGTACTTC,TRBV5-1,TRBJ2-7,many,TRBD2
CASSQDLGRETQYF,TGCGCCAGCAGCCAAGATTTGGGTAGGGAGACCCAGTACTTC,TRBV4-3,TRBJ2-5,few,NA
CAWSSLFTDTQYF,TGTGCCTGGAGTTCCCTTTTCACAGATACGCAGTATTTT,TRBV30,TRBJ2-3,NA,NA
CASGFGGQGSEAFF,TGTGCTAGTGGTTTTGGGGGACAGGGGTCTGAAGCTTTCTTT,TRBV12-5,TRBJ1-1,many,TRBD1
CATSRVGGGLTDTQYF,TGTGCCACCAGCAGAGTTGGGGGAGGCCTCACAGATACGCAGTATTTT,TRBV15,TRBJ2-3,many,NA
CASSQRLAGVVGELFF,TGTGCCAGCAGCCAGCGACTAGCGGGAGTGGTCGGGGAGCTGTTTTTT,TRBV13,TRBJ2-2,many,TRBD2
CASSLSGLGSYNEQFF,TGTGCCAGCTCACTCTCAGGGTTAGGGTCCTACAATGAGCAGTTCTTC,TRBV18,TRBJ2-1,many,NA
CASSFDNEQFF,TGTGCCAGCAGCTTTGACAATGAGCAGTTCTTC,TRBV7-2,TRBJ2-1,many,NA